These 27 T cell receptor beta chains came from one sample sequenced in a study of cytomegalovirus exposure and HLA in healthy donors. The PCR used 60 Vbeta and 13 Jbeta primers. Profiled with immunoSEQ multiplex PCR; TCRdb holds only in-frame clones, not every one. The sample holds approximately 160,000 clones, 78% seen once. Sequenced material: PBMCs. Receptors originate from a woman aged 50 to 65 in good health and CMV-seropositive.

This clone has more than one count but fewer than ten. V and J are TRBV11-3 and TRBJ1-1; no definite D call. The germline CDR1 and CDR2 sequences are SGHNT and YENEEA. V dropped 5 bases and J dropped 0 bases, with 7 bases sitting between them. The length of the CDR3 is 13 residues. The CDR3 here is CASSPRVNTEAFF. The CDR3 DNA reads TGTGCCAGCAGCCCCCGGGTGAACACTGAAGCTTTCTTT.

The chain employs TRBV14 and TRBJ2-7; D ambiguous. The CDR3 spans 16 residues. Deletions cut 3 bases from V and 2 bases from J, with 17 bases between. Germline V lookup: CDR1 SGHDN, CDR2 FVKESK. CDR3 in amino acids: CASSHSGVRLPYEQYF. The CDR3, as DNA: TGTGCCAGCAGCCACTCCGGAGTGAGGCTACCCTACGAGCAGTACTTC.

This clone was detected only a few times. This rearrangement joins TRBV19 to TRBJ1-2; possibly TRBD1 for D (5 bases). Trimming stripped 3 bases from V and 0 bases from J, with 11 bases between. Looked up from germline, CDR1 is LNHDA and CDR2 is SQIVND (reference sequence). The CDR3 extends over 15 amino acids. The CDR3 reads CASSMEGKANYGYTF. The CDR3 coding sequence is TGTGCCAGTAGTATGGAGGGGAAAGCTAACTATGGCTACACCTTC.

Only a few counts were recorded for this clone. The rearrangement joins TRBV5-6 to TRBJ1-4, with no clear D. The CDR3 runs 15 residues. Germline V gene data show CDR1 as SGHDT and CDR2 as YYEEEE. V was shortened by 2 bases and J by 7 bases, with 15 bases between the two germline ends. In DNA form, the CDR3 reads TGTGCCAGCAGCTTAAGAACGGGTGGATTTGAAAAACTGTTTTTT. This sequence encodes CASSLRTGGFEKLFF.

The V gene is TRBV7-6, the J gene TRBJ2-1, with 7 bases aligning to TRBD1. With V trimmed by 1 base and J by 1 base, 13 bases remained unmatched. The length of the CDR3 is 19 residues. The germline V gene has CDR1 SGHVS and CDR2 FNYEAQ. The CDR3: CASSLDTGLGGRSYNEQFF. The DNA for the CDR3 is TGTGCCAGCAGCTTAGATACCGGGCTAGGGGGCAGGTCCTACAATGAGCAGTTCTTC. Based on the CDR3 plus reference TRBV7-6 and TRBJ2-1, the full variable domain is GAGVSQSPRYKVTKRGQDVALRCDPISGHVSLYWYRQALGQGPEFLTYFNYEAQQDKSGLPNDRFSAERPEGSISTLTIQRTEQRDSAMYRCASSLDTGLGGRSYNEQFFGPGTRLTVL.

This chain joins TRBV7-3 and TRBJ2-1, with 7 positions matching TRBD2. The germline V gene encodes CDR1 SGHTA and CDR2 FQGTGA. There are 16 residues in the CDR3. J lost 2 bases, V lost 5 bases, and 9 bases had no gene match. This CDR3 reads CASSPHPRGTYNEQFF. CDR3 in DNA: TGTGCCAGCAGCCCCCACCCGCGGGGGACCTACAATGAGCAGTTCTTC. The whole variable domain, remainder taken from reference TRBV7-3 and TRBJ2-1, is GAGVSQTPSNKVTEKGKYVELRCDPISGHTALYWYRQSLGQGPEFLIYFQGTGAADDSGLPNDRFFAVRPEGSVSTLKIQRTERGDSAVYLCASSPHPRGTYNEQFFGPGTRLTVL.

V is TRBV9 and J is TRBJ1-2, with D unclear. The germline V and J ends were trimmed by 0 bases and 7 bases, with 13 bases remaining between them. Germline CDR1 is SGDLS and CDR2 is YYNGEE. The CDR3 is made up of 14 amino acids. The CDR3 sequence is CASSVDMTGSGYTF. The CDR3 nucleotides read TGTGCCAGCAGCGTAGACATGACTGGAAGTGGCTACACCTTC.

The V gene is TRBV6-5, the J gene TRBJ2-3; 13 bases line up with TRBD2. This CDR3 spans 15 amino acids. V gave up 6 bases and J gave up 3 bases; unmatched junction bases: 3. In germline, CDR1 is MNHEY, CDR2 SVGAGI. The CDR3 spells CASSRLAGGTDTQYF. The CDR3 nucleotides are TGTGCCAGCAGCCGACTAGCGGGGGGTACAGATACGCAGTATTTT.

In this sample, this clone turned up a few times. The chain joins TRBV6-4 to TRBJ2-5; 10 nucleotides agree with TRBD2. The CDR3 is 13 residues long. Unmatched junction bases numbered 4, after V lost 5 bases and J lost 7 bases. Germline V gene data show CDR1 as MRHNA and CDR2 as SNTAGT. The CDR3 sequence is CASSSGGAATQYF. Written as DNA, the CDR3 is TGTGCCAGCAGTAGCGGGGGGGCCGCGACCCAGTACTTC.

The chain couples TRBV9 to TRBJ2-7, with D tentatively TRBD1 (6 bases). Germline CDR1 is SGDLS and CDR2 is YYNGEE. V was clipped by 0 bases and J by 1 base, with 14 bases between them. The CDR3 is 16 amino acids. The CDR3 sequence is CASSVGDTYHSYEQYF. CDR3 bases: TGTGCCAGCAGCGTAGGGGACACCTATCATTCCTACGAGCAGTACTTC.

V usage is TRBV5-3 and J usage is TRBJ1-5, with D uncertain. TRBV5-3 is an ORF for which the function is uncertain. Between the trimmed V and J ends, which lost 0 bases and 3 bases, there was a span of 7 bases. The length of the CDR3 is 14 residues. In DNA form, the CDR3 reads TGTGCCAGAAGCTTGGGAGAGGACAATCAGCCCCAGCATTTT. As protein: CARSLGEDNQPQHF.

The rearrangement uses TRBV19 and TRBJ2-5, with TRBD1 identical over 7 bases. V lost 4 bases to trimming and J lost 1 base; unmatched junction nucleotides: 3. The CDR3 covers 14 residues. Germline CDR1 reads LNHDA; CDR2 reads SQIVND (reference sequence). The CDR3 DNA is TGTGCCAGTAGTAAGGGACAGCTCCAAGAGACCCAGTACTTC. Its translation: CASSKGQLQETQYF.

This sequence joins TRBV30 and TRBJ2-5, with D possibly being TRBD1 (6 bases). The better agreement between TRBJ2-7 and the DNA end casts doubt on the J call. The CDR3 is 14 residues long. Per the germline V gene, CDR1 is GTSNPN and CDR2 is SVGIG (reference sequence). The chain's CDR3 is CAWSVGRGYYEQYF. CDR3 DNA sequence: TGTGCCTGGAGTGTAGGCAGGGGTTACTACGAGCAGTACTTC.

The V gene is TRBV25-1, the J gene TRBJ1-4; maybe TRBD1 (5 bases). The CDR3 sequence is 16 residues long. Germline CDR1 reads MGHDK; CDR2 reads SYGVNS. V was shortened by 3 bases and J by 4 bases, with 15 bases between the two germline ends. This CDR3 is CASSDHTGTNNEKLFF. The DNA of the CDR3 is TGTGCCAGCAGTGACCATACAGGAACTAATAATGAAAAACTGTTTTTT. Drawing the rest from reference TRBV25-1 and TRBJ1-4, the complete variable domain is EADIYQTPRYLVIGTGKKITLECSQTMGHDKMYWYQQDPGMELHLIHYSYGVNSTEKGDLSSESTVSRIRTEHFPLTLESARPSHTSQYLCASSDHTGTNNEKLFFGSGTQLSVL.

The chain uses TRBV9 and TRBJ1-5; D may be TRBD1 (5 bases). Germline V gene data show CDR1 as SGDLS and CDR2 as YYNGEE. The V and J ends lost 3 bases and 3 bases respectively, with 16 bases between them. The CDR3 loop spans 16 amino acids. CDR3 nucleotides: TGTGCCAGCAGCGAGGGGCCGGCAGCTTCCAATCAGCCCCAGCATTTT. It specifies CASSEGPAASNQPQHF.

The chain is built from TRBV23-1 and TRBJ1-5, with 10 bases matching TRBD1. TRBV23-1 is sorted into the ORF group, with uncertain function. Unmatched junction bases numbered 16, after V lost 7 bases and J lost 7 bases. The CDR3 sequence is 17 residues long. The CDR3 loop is CASITNRDRGLRQPQHF. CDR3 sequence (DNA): TGCGCCAGCATCACAAACCGGGACAGGGGCCTCCGGCAGCCCCAGCATTTT.

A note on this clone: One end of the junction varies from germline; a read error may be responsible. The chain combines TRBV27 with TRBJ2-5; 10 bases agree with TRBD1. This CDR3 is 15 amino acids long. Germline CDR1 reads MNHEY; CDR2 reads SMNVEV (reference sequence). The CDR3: CASSRADRGWETQHF. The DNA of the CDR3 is TGTGCCAGCAGTAGGGCGGACAGGGGGTGGGAGACCCAGCACTTC.

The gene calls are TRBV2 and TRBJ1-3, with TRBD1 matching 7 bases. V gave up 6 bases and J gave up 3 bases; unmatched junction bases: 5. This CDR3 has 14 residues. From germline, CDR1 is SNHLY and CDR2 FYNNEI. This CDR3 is CASSYGTVGNTIYF. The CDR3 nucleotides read TGTGCCAGCAGCTACGGGACAGTTGGAAACACCATATATTTT. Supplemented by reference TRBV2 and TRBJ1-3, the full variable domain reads EPEVTQTPSHQVTQMGQEVILRCVPISNHLYFYWYRQILGQKVEFLVSFYNNEISEKSEIFDDQFSVERPDGSNFTLKIRSTKLEDSAMYFCASSYGTVGNTIYFGEGSWLTVV.

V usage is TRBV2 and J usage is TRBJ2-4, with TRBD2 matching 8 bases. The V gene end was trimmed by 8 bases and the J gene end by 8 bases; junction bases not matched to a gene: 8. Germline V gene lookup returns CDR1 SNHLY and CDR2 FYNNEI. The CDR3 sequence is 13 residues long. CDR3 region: CASARGGRDIQYF. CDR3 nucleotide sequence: TGTGCCAGCGCACGGGGGGGCCGAGACATTCAGTACTTC.

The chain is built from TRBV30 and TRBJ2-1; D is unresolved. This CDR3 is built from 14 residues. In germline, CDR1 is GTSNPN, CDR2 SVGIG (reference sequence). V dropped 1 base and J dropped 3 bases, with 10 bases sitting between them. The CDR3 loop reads CAWSDGQIYNEQFF. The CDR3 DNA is TGTGCCTGGAGTGATGGGCAGATCTACAATGAGCAGTTCTTC.

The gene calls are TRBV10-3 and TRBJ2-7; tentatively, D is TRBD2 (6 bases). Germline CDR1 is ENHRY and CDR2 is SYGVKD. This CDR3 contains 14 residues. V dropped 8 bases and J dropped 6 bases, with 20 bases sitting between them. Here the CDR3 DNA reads TGTGCCATCGGGGGTCGCGGGGCTGACTCCGAGCAGTACTTC. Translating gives CAIGGRGADSEQYF.

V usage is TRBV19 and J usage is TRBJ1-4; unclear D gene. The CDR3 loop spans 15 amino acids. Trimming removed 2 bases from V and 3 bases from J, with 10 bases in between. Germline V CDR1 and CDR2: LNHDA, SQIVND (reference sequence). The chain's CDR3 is CASSIYRGANEKLFF. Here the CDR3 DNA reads TGTGCCAGTAGTATATATCGGGGAGCTAATGAAAAACTGTTTTTT.

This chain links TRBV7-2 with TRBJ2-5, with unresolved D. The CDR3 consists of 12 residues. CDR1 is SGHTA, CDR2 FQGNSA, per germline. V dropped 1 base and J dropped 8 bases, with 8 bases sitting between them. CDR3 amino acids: CASSLETRTQYF. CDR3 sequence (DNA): TGTGCCAGCAGCTTAGAAACGAGAACCCAGTACTTC. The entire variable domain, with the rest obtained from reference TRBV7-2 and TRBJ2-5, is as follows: GAGVSQSPSNKVTEKGKDVELRCDPISGHTALYWYRQSLGQGLEFLIYFQGNSAPDKSGLPSDRFSAERTGGSVSTLTIQRTQQEDSAVYLCASSLETRTQYFGPGTRLLVL.

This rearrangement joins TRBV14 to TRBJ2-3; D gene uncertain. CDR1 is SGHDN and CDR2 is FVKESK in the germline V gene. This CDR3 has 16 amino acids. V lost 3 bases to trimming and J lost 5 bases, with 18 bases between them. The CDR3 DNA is TGTGCCAGCAGCCAGGGCCGGCTACTGACACGAGATACGCAGTATTTT. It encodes CASSQGRLLTRDTQYF.

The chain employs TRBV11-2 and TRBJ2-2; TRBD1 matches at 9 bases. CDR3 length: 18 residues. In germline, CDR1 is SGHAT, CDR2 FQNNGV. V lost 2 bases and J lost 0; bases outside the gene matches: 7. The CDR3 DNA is TGTGCCAGCAGCTTACCTAGACAGGGGGGGACGAACACCGGGGAGCTGTTTTTT. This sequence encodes CASSLPRQGGTNTGELFF.

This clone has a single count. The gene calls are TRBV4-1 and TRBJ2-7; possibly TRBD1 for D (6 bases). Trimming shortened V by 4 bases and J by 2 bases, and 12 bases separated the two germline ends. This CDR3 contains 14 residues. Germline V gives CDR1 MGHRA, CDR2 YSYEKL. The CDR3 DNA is TGCGCCAGCAGCCCAGGGGTGAACCCCTACGAGCAGTACTTC. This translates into CASSPGVNPYEQYF.

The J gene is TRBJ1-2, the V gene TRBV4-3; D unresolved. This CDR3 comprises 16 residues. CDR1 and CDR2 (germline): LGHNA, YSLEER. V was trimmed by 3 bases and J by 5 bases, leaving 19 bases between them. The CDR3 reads CASSHPSREVRYGYTF. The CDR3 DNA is TGCGCCAGCAGCCACCCCTCGCGGGAGGTCCGGTATGGCTACACCTTC.